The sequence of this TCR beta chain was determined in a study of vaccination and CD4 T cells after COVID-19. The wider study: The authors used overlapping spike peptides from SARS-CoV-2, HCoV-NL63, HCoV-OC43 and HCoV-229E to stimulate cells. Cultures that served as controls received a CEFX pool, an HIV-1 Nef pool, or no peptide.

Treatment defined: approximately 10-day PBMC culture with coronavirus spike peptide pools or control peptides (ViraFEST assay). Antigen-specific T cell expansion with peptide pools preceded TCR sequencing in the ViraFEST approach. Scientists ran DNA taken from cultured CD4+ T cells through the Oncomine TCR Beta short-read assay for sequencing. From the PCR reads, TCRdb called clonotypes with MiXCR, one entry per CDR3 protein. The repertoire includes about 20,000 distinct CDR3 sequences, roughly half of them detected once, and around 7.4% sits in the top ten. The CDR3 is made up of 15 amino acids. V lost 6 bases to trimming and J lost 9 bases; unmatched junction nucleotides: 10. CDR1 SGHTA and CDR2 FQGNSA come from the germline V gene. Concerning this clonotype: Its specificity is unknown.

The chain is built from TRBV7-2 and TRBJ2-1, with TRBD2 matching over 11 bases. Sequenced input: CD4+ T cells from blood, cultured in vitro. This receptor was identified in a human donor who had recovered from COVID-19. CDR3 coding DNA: TGTGCCAGCAGACTCATAGCGGGAGGGCCCGGTGAGCAGTTCTTC. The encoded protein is CASRLIAGGPGEQFF.